Below, 20 T cell receptor beta chains from the same sample are listed, as sequenced in a study of identical twins. TCRdb fed the 5' RACE reads into MiXCR, producing one record per CDR3 protein. The data contain roughly 770,000 distinct CDR3 sequences, 15% to 20% of them singletons. These data are also associated with another study on T cells expressing NK-cell markers.

The material sequenced was PBMCs. These receptors were collected from a woman aged 18 to 35 in good health.

The chain carries TRBV29-1 and TRBJ2-7, with 10 bases aligning to TRBD1. This CDR3 has 16 amino acids. V was clipped by 5 bases and J by 3 bases; unmatched bases: 13. In germline, CDR1 is SQVTM, CDR2 ANQGSEA. CDR3 region: CSVLSGQGSSRYEQYF. Here the CDR3 DNA reads TGCAGCGTTTTATCGGGACAGGGGTCTTCGCGCTACGAGCAGTACTTC.

In its sample, this clonotype was seen a few times. V is TRBV12-3 or TRBV12-4 and J is TRBJ1-1; TRBD1 is a possible D gene (6 bases). The V gene lost 5 bases and the J gene lost 1 base, with 14 bases spanning the gap. This CDR3 is built from 15 residues. The CDR3 reads CASSPPAQGNTEAFF. The CDR3 DNA sequence: TGTGCCAGCAGTCCCCCGGCACAGGGGAACACTGAAGCTTTCTTT.

This clonotype was counted between two and nine times. The chain recombines TRBV6-5 with TRBJ1-5; D uncertain. This CDR3 contains 18 residues. The V gene lost 5 bases and the J gene lost 1 base, with 21 bases spanning the gap. Germline CDR1 reads MNHEY; CDR2 reads SVGAGI. DNA of the CDR3: TGTGCCAGCAGTCACCCCAGCGGACTAAGATCCAGCAATCAGCCCCAGCATTTT. This translates into CASSHPSGLRSSNQPQHF.

This clonotype was seen only a few times. V gene TRBV7-6 combines with J gene TRBJ2-4, with a possible D match to TRBD1 (6 bases). CDR3 length: 13 amino acids. V was trimmed by 1 base and J by 6 bases, leaving 7 bases between them. Germline CDR1 is SGHVS and CDR2 is FNYEAQ. The CDR3 DNA reads as TGTGCCAGCAGCTTAGGCAGGGGAAACATTCAGTACTTC. Its protein product is CASSLGRGNIQYF.

The J gene is TRBJ1-1, the V gene TRBV10-1, with a possible D match to TRBD1 (6 bases). Per germline, CDR1 WNHNN and CDR2 SYGVQD (reference sequence). CDR3 size: 16 residues. Trimming took 3 bases from V and 1 from J, leaving 15 bases between them. As DNA, the CDR3 is TGCGCCAGCAGTGATGCCCAAGAGACAGGGAACACTGAAGCTTTCTTT. Its translation is CASSDAQETGNTEAFF.

The chain employs TRBV5-5 and TRBJ2-1; the D gene is possibly TRBD2 (7 bases). The CDR3 runs 16 residues. Germline-derived CDR1 and CDR2 are SGHKS and YYEKEE (reference sequence). V lost 5 bases, J lost 1 base, and 16 bases lay in between. The CDR3 bases are TGTGCCAGCAGATCTTGGACTAGGGGGTCCTACAATGAGCAGTTCTTC. This encodes CASRSWTRGSYNEQFF.

As DNA, the CDR3 is TGTGCCAGCAGCCATTCCCCCTGGTCTGGGGCCAACGTCCTGACTTTC. Amino acids: CASSHSPWSGANVLTF. V and J are TRBV4-2 and TRBJ2-6; D is undetermined. Trimming took 3 bases from V and 1 from J, leaving 10 bases between them. CDR3 size: 16 residues. CDR1 is LGHNA, CDR2 YNFKEQ, per germline.

This clonotype was detected only a few times. The chain has TRBV29-1 and TRBJ2-3; no definite D call. CDR1 and CDR2 (germline): SQVTM, ANQGSEA. Trimming removed 4 bases at V and 2 bases at J, with 4 bases between. The length of the CDR3 is 11 residues. CDR3: CSVGNTDTQYF. The CDR3 nucleotides are TGCAGCGTTGGGAACACAGATACGCAGTATTTT.

This chain uses TRBV5-1 with TRBJ1-2; no clear D gene. Germline-derived CDR1 and CDR2 are SGHRS and YFSETQ. The CDR3 covers 14 residues. Trimming cost V 0 bases and J 0 bases, with 6 bases left between them. The CDR3: CASSLDSSNYGYTF. CDR3 sequence (DNA): TGCGCCAGCAGCTTGGACAGTTCTAACTATGGCTACACCTTC.

This clonotype showed up just a few times. This sequence joins TRBV6-2 or TRBV6-3 and TRBJ2-1; TRBD1 aligns across 9 bases. Germline loops: CDR1 MNHEY, CDR2 SVGEGT. V lost 7 bases, J lost 7 bases, and 14 bases stayed unmatched. This CDR3 contains 16 residues. This CDR3 reads CASTATVGTGKNEQFF. In nucleotides, the CDR3 is TGTGCCAGCACCGCGACTGTAGGGACAGGGAAGAATGAGCAGTTCTTC.

This clonotype has only one observation. This chain links TRBV20-1 with TRBJ2-7; TRBD2 might be the D (6 bases). V lost 6 bases and J 2 bases, leaving 20 bases between the germline ends. Germline CDR1 DFQATT, CDR2 SNEGSKA (reference sequence). The CDR3 sequence is 15 residues long. CDR3 in amino acids: CSAAPAGSNPYEQYF. The DNA of the CDR3 is TGCAGTGCCGCCCCAGCGGGTTCAAACCCCTACGAGCAGTACTTC.

This clonotype came up a few times. The gene calls are TRBV12-3 or TRBV12-4 and TRBJ2-7; TRBD1 matches at 10 bases. J gave up 2 bases and V 8 bases, and 9 bases lay outside the gene matches. The CDR3 is made up of 15 amino acids. CDR3 nucleotide sequence: TGTGCCAGCGGGAGGGGGACAGGGGCCCCCTACGAGCAGTACTTC. It encodes CASGRGTGAPYEQYF.

The rearrangement uses TRBV7-2 and TRBJ2-1, with 9 bases aligning to TRBD2. CDR3 length: 14 residues. The germline V gene encodes CDR1 SGHTA and CDR2 FQGNSA. With 5 bases clipped from V and 7 bases from J, the junction kept 6 bases outside the gene matches. CDR3: CASSQSGGRNEQFF. The CDR3, as DNA: TGTGCCAGCAGCCAGAGCGGGGGGAGGAATGAGCAGTTCTTC.

This clonotype was counted only a few times. The chain joins TRBV12-3 or TRBV12-4 to TRBJ1-4, with D possibly being TRBD1 (5 bases). Trimming took 4 bases from V and 3 from J, leaving 9 bases between them. This CDR3 has 14 amino acids. As DNA, the CDR3 is TGTGCCAGCAGTTCGGGGGGGTCTAATGAAAAACTGTTTTTT. This sequence encodes CASSSGGSNEKLFF.

Note on this clonotype: One end of the junction does not line up with germline, which may come from a read error. The chain links TRBV5-1 to TRBJ2-2; possible D gene TRBD1, 6 bases. The CDR3 spans 15 residues. Germline CDR1 and CDR2: SGHRS and YFSETQ. The CDR3 loop reads CASQGQQANTWELFF. The CDR3 DNA sequence: TGCGCCAGCCAAGGACAGCAAGCGAACACCTGGGAGCTGTTTTTT.

The table lists this clonotype with a few counts. The chain uses TRBV9 and TRBJ2-3; TRBD2 matches at 15 bases. With 4 bases clipped from V and 4 bases from J, the junction kept 7 bases outside the gene matches. The CDR3 runs to 17 residues. The V gene's germline CDR1 is SGDLS and CDR2 YYNGEE. The CDR3 sequence is CASSPRTSGGDPDTQYF. CDR3 DNA sequence: TGTGCCAGCAGCCCGCGGACTAGCGGGGGGGACCCAGATACGCAGTATTTT.

This clonotype has a handful of counts. The DNA of the CDR3 is TGTGCCAGCAGTTTTACTAGCGGGAAAGATACGCAGTATTTT. It is translated as CASSFTSGKDTQYF. V is TRBV12-3 or TRBV12-4 and J is TRBJ2-3; 10 bases map to TRBD2. V was clipped by 3 bases and J by 5 bases; unmatched bases: 2. CDR3 size: 14 residues.

This chain links TRBV7-2 with TRBJ2-1; 7 bases are shared with TRBD1. Losses at the gene ends were 5 bases for V and 0 bases for J; bases not matched to a gene: 4. This CDR3 has 15 amino acids. Germline CDR1 is SGHTA and CDR2 is FQGNSA. The DNA for the CDR3 is TGTGCCAGCAGCCATACAGGGGCCTCCTACAATGAGCAGTTCTTC. Translation gives CASSHTGASYNEQFF.

This clonotype was counted only a few times. The chain carries TRBV5-1 and TRBJ2-5; D may be TRBD2 (6 bases). V was clipped by 4 bases and J by 2 bases, with 15 bases between them. The CDR3 length is 15 residues. Germline-derived CDR1 and CDR2 are SGHRS and YFSETQ. The CDR3 spells CASSVGTAQQETQYF. The CDR3 nucleotides read TGCGCCAGCAGCGTCGGGACTGCGCAACAAGAGACCCAGTACTTC.

This chain joins TRBV12-3 or TRBV12-4 and TRBJ2-2; D is perhaps TRBD1 (7 bases). Trimming left V 0 bases short and J 6 bases short, with 26 bases between. The CDR3 is 20 residues long. CDR3 sequence: CASSLARGTDLGRGAGELFF. The CDR3, as DNA: TGTGCCAGCAGTTTAGCGCGCGGGACAGACCTCGGGAGAGGAGCCGGGGAGCTGTTTTTT.